This note documents a single T cell receptor beta chain sequence. Its antigen is undetermined. The record originates from a study of cytomegalovirus exposure and HLA in healthy donors. Study overall: A subsequent analysis stated that the 100 to 150 validation repertoires were run on the same platform as the 550 to 750 first-cohort repertoires.

Only in-frame clones appear in the TCRdb table, and some are missing; sequencing was by immunoSEQ multiplex PCR. This sample carries about 120,000 clones, about 83% of them seen once, and the ten largest clones take about 2.2%. Overall study findings and caveats: Cytomegalovirus association was listed for 164 TCR beta chains. CMV antigen specificity of a few CMV-associated chains was confirmed in vitro.

CDR1 is KGHSH and CDR2 is LQKENI in the germline V gene. V lost 3 bases and J lost 3, with 11 bases in between. The CDR3 loop spans 14 amino acids. This clonotype was sampled from a woman in her 30s in good health and CMV-seronegative. Material: PBMCs. This chain joins TRBV18 and TRBJ1-2, with D possibly matching TRBD1 (6 bases). Here the CDR3 reads CASSPAGGHYGYTF. The CDR3 nucleotides read TGTGCCAGCTCACCGGCGGGGGGGCACTATGGCTACACCTTC.